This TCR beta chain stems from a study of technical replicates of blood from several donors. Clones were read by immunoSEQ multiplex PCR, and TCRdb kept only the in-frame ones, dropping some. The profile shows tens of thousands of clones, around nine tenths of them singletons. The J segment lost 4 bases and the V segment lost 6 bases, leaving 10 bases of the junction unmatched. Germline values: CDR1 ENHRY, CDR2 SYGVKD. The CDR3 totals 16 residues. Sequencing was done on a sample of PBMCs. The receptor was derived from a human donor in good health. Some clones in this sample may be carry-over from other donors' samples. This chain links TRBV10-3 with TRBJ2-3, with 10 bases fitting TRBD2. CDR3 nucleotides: TGTGCCATCAGCCGGGAAAGCGGGGGGGCGTCAGATACGCAGTATTTT. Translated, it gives CAISRESGGASDTQYF.